The sample holds a few counts of the clone carrying this T cell receptor beta chain. This specimen belongs to a study of blood T cell repertoires in COVID-19. Study background: Italy, Spain and the United States were the sources of the convalescent and acute COVID-19 samples. PBMCs, B-cell-depleted T cells, or T cells provided the cDNA or gDNA that made up the material.

Original analysis: Reference gene primers were amplified, and this amplification served to estimate nucleated cell counts. Using immunoSEQ multiplex PCR, the repertoire was profiled, and TCRdb retains in-frame clones only, with some absent. That table furnishes V, J and clone size, whereas the DNA furnished D and trimming. The table has about 260,000 clones, 85% to 90% seen once. The CDR3 contains 14 residues. The V and J ends lost 3 bases and 6 bases respectively, with 12 bases between them. CDR1 and CDR2 (germline): SGHRS, YFSETQ. This chain links TRBV5-1 with TRBJ2-2, with D possibly matching TRBD2 (6 bases). The source material was peripheral blood. The clonotype comes from a woman in her thirties or forties with acute or convalescent COVID-19. The CDR3 region has the DNA TGCGCCAGCAGCTGGGGGACTCGTCCCGGGGAGCTGTTTTTT. Translating it yields CASSWGTRPGELFF.